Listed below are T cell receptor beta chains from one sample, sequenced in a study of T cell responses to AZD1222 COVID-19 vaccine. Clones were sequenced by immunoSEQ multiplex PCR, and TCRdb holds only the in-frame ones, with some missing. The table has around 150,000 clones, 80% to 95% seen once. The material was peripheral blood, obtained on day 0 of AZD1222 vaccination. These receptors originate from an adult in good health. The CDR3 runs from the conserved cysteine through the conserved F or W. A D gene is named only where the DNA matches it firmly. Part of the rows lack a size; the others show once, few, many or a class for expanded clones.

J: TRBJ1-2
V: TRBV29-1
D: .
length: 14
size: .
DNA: TGCAGCGTTGACTTCGTGACCCCTGACGAAGGCTACACCTTC
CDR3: CSVDFVTPDEGYTF

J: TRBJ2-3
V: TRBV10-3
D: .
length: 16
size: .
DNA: TGTGCCATCAGTGAGATTTTAGCGGTAATCACAGATACGCAGTATTTT
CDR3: CAISEILAVITDTQYF

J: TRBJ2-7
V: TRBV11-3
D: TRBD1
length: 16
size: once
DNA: TGTGCCAGCAGCTTAGATGGTCGACAGGGTGATTACGAGCAGTACTTC
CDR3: CASSLDGRQGDYEQYF

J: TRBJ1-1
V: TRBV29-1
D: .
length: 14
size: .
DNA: TGCAGCGTTGGTCACAGTTATACAATCACTGAAGCTTTCTTT
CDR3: CSVGHSYTITEAFF

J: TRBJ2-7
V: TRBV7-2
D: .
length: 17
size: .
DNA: TGTGCCAGCAGCCCGCGGGTGGACGGGAACAAACTACGGGAGCAGTACTTC
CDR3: CASSPRVDGNKLREQYF

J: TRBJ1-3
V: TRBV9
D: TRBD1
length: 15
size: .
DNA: TGTGCCAGCAGCGCGCCCACGGTAGGGGGCCTGACCATATATTTT
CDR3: CASSAPTVGGLTIYF

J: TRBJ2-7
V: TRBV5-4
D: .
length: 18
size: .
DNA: TGTGCCAGCAGCTTGGCGCCCACAGGTTTCCCCACGTCGTACGAGCAGTACTTC
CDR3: CASSLAPTGFPTSYEQYF

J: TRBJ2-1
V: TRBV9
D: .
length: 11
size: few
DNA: TGTGCCAGCAGCGTAGACAATGAGCAGTTCTTC
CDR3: CASSVDNEQFF

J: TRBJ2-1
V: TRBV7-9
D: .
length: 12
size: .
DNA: TGTGCCAGCAGCTTTTCGAACAATGAGCAGTTCTTC
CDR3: CASSFSNNEQFF

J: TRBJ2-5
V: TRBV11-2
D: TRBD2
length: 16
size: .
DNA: TGTGCCAGCAGCTTAGAAAGGACTAGCGGGGGAGAGACCCAGTACTTC
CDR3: CASSLERTSGGETQYF

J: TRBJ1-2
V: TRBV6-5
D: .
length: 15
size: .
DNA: TGTGCCAGCATCGTTGGTGGGGGCTCTAACTATGGCTACACCTTC
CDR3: CASIVGGGSNYGYTF

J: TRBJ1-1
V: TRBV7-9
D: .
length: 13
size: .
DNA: TGTGCCAGCAGCGGTTCCGGGGGGTTGGTGGCTTTCTTT
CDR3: CASSGSGGLVAFF

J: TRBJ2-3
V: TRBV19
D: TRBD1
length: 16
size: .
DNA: TGTGCCAGTAGTACACAGACAGGGGGGGGGACAGATACGCAGTATTTT
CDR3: CASSTQTGGGTDTQYF

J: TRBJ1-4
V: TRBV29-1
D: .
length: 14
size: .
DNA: TGCAGCGTCGCGGTCGACGCAACTAATGAAAAACTGTTTTTT
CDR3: CSVAVDATNEKLFF

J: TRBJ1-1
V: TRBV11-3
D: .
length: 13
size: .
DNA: TGTGCCAGCAGCTACCGACCCAACACTGAAGCTTTCTTT
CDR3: CASSYRPNTEAFF

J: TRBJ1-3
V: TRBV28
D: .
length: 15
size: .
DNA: TGTGCCAGCAGCCAAGGGGACGTCTCTGGAAACACCATATATTTT
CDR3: CASSQGDVSGNTIYF

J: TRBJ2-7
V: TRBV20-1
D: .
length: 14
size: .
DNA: TGCAGTGCTAGTTTAGAGTTCGTTGGCTACGAGCAGTACTTC
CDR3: CSASLEFVGYEQYF

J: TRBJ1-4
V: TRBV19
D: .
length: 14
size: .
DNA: TGTGCCAGTAGCAAACTCCAGACCGGTGAAAAACTGTTTTTT
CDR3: CASSKLQTGEKLFF

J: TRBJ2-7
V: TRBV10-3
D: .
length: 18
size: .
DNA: TGTGCCATCAGTGAGTGGGGGCTAAACAGGGATCTCGCCTACGAGCAGTACTTC
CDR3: CAISEWGLNRDLAYEQYF

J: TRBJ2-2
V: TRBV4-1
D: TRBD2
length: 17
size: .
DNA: TGCGCCAGCAGCCAAGATCCGGCTAGCGGGAACACCGGGGAGCTGTTTTTT
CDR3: CASSQDPASGNTGELFF

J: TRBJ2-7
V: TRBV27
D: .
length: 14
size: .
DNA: TGTGCCAGCAGTAGGTTAAAACAGCCCTACGAGCAGTACTTC
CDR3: CASSRLKQPYEQYF

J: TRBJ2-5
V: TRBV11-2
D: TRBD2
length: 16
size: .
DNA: TGTGCCAGCAGCTTACAAGTTAGCGGGGGGGTAGAGACCCAGTACTTC
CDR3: CASSLQVSGGVETQYF

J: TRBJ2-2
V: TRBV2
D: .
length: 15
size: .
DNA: TGTGCCAGCAGTGAAGGGGGCGGGTGGACCGGGGAGCTGTTTTTT
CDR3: CASSEGGGWTGELFF

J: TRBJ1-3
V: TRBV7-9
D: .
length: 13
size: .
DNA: TGTGCCAGCAGCTTAGAAGGGATCGCCACCATATATTTT
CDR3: CASSLEGIATIYF

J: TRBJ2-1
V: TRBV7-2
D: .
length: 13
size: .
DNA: TGTGCCAGCAGCCTGTCCCAAAACAATGAGCAGTTCTTC
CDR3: CASSLSQNNEQFF

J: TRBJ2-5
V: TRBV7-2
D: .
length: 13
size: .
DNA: TGTGCCAGCAGACCCCCAGGGCTGGAGACCCAGTACTTC
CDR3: CASRPPGLETQYF

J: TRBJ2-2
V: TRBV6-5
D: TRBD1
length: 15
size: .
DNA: TGTGCCAGCACAACCGACAGGGTGAACACCGGGGAGCTGTTTTTT
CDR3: CASTTDRVNTGELFF

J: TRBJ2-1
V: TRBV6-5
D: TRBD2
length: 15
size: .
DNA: TGTGCCAGCAAGGTTTTCGGGCTAGCGGGTAATGAGCAGTTCTTC
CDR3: CASKVFGLAGNEQFF

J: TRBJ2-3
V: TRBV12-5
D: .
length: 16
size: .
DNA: TGTGCTAGTGGGATCACAACGGGACCTCTAGGGGATACGCAGTATTTT
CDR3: CASGITTGPLGDTQYF

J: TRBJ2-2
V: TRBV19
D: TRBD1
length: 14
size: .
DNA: TGTGCCAGTAGTGATCAGGGGGCTGGCGGGGAGCTGTTTTTT
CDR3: CASSDQGAGGELFF

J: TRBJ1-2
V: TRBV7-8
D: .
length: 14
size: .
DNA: TGTGCCAGCAGCTTAGATCTAGCCATAGGAGGCTACACCTTC
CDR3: CASSLDLAIGGYTF

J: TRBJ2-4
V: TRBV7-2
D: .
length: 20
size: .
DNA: TGTGCCAGCAGCTTAGCTAGAAACGGATACACCCCGGGAGCCAAAAACATTCAGTACTTC
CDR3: CASSLARNGYTPGAKNIQYF

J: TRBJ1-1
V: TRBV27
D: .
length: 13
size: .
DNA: TGTGCCAGCAGTTTATTATCGGGACTTGGAGCTTTCTTT
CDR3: CASSLLSGLGAFF

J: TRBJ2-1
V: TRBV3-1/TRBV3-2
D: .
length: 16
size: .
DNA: TGTGCCAGCAGCCAAGGCACGGCATCTCTTGGCAATGAGCAGTTCTTC
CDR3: CASSQGTASLGNEQFF

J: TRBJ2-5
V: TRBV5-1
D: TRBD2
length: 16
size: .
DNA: TGCGCCAGCAGCACCTACTCCGGGACTAGCCTCGAGACCCAGTACTTC
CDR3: CASSTYSGTSLETQYF

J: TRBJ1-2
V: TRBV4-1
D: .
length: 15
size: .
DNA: TGCGCCAGCAGCCAAGATGGTGAGGGGCGCAGTGGCTACACCTTC
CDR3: CASSQDGEGRSGYTF

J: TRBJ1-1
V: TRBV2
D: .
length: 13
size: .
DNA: TGTGCCAGCACCCTAAATGTGGGCACTGAAGCTTTCTTT
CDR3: CASTLNVGTEAFF

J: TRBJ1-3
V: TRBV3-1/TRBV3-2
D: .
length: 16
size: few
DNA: TGTGCCAGCAGCCAAGTGGTGGAGGCAAGAGGAAACACCATATATTTT
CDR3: CASSQVVEARGNTIYF

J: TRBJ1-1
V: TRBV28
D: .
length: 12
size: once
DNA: TGTGCCAGTAATGGGTGGAACACTGAAGCTTTCTTT
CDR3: CASNGWNTEAFF

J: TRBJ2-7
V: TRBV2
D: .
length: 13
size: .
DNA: TGTGCCAGCCAGGATTGGGAGACTAGCGAGCAGTACTTC
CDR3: CASQDWETSEQYF

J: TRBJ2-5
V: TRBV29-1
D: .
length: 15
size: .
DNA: TGCAGCGTTGGGTCTTTAAAGGGTTATGGAGAGACCCAGTACTTC
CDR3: CSVGSLKGYGETQYF

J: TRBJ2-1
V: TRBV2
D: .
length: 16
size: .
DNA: TGTGCCAGCAGTGAAGCCAGCCTAAACCCCGCCGTTGAGCAGTTCTTC
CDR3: CASSEASLNPAVEQFF

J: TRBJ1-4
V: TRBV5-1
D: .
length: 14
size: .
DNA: TGCGCCAGCAGCTTCGGGGGGTCTAATGAAAAACTGTTTTTT
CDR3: CASSFGGSNEKLFF

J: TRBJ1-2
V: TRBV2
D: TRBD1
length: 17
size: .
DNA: TGTGCCAGCAGTCCGCGGGGGGACAGGGGGCGCTTCTATGGCTACACCTTC
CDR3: CASSPRGDRGRFYGYTF

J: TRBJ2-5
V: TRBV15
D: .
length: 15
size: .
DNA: TGTGCCACCAGCAGAGATTTACCGAGCGCGGAGACCCAGTACTTC
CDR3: CATSRDLPSAETQYF

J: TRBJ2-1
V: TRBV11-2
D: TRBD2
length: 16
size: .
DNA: TGTGCCAGCAGTCGAATTGGCCTAGCGGGAGGTGGCGAGCAGTTCTTC
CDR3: CASSRIGLAGGGEQFF

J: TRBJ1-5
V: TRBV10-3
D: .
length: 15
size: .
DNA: TGTGCCATCAGTCCTTCAGGGAGTGGCAATCAGCCCCAGCATTTT
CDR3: CAISPSGSGNQPQHF

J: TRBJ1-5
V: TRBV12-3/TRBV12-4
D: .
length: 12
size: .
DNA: TGTGCCAGCAGTAAGGGCGTTCAGCCCCAGCATTTT
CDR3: CASSKGVQPQHF

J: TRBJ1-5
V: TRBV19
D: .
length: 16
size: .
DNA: TGTGCCAGTAGCCCCGCCTCGAGCGGGGGGGATCAGCCCCAGCATTTT
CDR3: CASSPASSGGDQPQHF

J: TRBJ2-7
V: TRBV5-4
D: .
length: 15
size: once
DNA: TGTGCCAGCAGCCCAACAGCGTCTAGCTCCTACGAGCAGTACTTC
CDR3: CASSPTASSSYEQYF

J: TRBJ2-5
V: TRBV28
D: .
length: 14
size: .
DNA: TGTGCCAGCAAGTATGCGGGCAACGCAGAGACCCAGTACTTC
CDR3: CASKYAGNAETQYF

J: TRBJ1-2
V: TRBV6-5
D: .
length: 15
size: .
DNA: TGTGCCAGCAGAGCAGACAGCTTCGGGGGCTATGGCTACACCTTC
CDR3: CASRADSFGGYGYTF

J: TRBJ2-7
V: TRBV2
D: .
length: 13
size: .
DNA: TGTGCCTCTAACCCCAGGGTATTCTACGAGCAGTACTTC
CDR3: CASNPRVFYEQYF

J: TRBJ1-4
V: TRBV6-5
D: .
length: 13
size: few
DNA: TGTGCCAGCACAATCTCGGCGGGAGAAAAACTGTTTTTT
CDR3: CASTISAGEKLFF